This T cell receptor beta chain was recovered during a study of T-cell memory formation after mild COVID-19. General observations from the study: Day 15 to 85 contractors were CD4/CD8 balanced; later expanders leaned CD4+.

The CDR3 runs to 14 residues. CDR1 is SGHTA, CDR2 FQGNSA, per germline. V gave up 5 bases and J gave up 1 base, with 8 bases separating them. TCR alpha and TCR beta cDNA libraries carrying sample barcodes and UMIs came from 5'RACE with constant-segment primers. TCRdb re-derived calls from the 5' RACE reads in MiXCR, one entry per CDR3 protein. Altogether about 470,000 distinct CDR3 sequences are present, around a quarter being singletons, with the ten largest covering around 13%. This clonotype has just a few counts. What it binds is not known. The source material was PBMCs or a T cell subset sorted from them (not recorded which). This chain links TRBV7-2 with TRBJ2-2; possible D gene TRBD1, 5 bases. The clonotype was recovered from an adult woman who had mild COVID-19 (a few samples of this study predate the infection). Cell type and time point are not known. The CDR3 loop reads CASSTTGNTGELFF. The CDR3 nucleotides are TGTGCCAGCAGCACAACAGGGAACACCGGGGAGCTGTTTTTT.